A single sample is the source of the 23 T cell receptor beta chains below, sequenced in a study of T cell responses to AZD1222 COVID-19 vaccine. TCRdb's table, derived via immunoSEQ multiplex PCR, lists solely in-frame clones and lacks some. The sample has about 190,000 clones; around 90% are singletons. The starting material was peripheral blood, obtained on day 0 of AZD1222 vaccination. The receptors originated from an adult in good health.

The chain joins TRBV7-9 to TRBJ2-5; no clear D gene. V was cut by 8 bases and J by 4 bases, with 8 bases left in between. This CDR3 is 11 amino acids long. From germline, CDR1 is SEHNR and CDR2 FQNEAQ (reference sequence). CDR3 bases: TGTGCCAGCCGAAGTGGAGAGACCCAGTACTTC. Its translation: CASRSGETQYF.

The rearrangement links TRBV10-3 to TRBJ1-2; D unresolved. This CDR3 spans 11 amino acids. Trimming pared 9 bases from V and 2 bases from J, leaving 7 bases between. Germline CDR1 reads ENHRY; CDR2 reads SYGVKD. CDR3 nucleotide sequence: TGTGCCATTCACAACAACTATGGCTACACCTTC. Its translation is CAIHNNYGYTF.

This clone came up once. This chain connects TRBV7-9 to TRBJ1-2; no reliable D call. Trimming cost V 4 bases and J 3 bases, with 15 bases left between them. The CDR3 loop spans 15 amino acids. Germline V gene sequence: CDR1 SEHNR, CDR2 FQNEAQ (reference sequence). CDR3 loop: CASSSSGRIYYGYTF. The CDR3 DNA follows: TGTGCCAGCAGCTCCTCCGGGAGGATTTACTATGGCTACACCTTC.

The rearrangement links TRBV29-1 to TRBJ1-2; TRBD1 aligns across 7 bases. This CDR3 contains 15 residues. The V gene's germline CDR1 is SQVTM and CDR2 ANQGSEA. J lost 0 bases, V lost 4 bases, and 8 bases had no gene match. CDR3: CSVGAGGMTNYGYTF. CDR3 in DNA: TGCAGCGTTGGGGCAGGGGGTATGACTAACTATGGCTACACCTTC.

Of note for this clone: At one boundary the junction diverges from the germline segment, which might be a read error. The rearrangement uses TRBV5-4 and TRBJ2-7; no firm D call. Germline lookup yields CDR1 SGHNT and CDR2 YYREEE (reference sequence). The CDR3 spans 12 residues. CDR3 region: CASSLGPRETHF. In nucleotides, the CDR3 is TGTGCCAGCAGCTTGGGTCCGCGAGAGACGCACTTC.

V and J are TRBV6-5 and TRBJ1-3; unclear D gene. Trimming left V 5 bases short and J 0 bases short, with 11 bases between. Germline V gives CDR1 MNHEY, CDR2 SVGAGI. The CDR3 contains 15 residues. The CDR3 region is CASSRTSSSGNTIYF. The CDR3 DNA follows: TGTGCCAGCAGTAGGACGTCAAGCTCTGGAAACACCATATATTTT.

V gene TRBV7-9 combines with J gene TRBJ2-7, with TRBD2 matching over 8 bases. V was pared by 5 bases and J by 2 bases, with 14 bases of the junction left unmatched. This CDR3 spans 17 amino acids. CDR1 is SEHNR and CDR2 is FQNEAQ in the germline V gene (reference sequence). The CDR3 is CASSGHRTSGPPYEQYF. The CDR3 region has the DNA TGTGCCAGCAGCGGCCATCGCACTAGCGGCCCGCCCTACGAGCAGTACTTC.

The rearrangement uses TRBV20-1 and TRBJ2-1, with D possibly matching TRBD2 (6 bases). The CDR3 covers 14 residues. Trimming removed 3 bases from V and 4 bases from J, with 13 bases in between. CDR1 is DFQATT and CDR2 is SNEGSKA in the germline V gene (reference sequence). As DNA, the CDR3 is TGCAGTGCTAGTAAGGCTAGCGAATACAATGAGCAGTTCTTC. This encodes CSASKASEYNEQFF.

CDR3 nucleotides: TGTGCCAGCAGTCAACCGGACAGGAACTATGGCTACACCTTC. This codes for CASSQPDRNYGYTF. The chain joins TRBV28 to TRBJ1-2; 7 bases align to TRBD1. This CDR3 spans 14 amino acids. Losses at the gene ends were 5 bases for V and 2 bases for J; bases not matched to a gene: 5. From germline, CDR1 is MDHEN and CDR2 SYDVKM.

The chain has TRBV6-2 or TRBV6-3 and TRBJ1-2; possible D gene TRBD1, 6 bases. Trimming pared 2 bases from V and 3 bases from J, leaving 10 bases between. This CDR3 spans 14 amino acids. Looked up from germline, CDR1 is MNHEY and CDR2 is SVGEGT. CDR3 in amino acids: CASSYLTGDYGYTF. The CDR3 coding sequence is TGTGCCAGCAGTTACCTGACAGGAGACTATGGCTACACCTTC.

The chain joins TRBV4-1 to TRBJ1-1, with 8 bases fitting TRBD1. The V segment lost 1 base and the J segment 6 bases; nucleotides outside the gene matches: 10. This CDR3 contains 16 residues. Germline values: CDR1 MGHRA, CDR2 YSYEKL. CDR3 DNA: TGCGCCAGCAGCCAAGCCGCAGGGGGCTCTGGGGCTGAAGCTTTCTTT. Residues: CASSQAAGGSGAEAFF.

The V and J genes are TRBV28 and TRBJ1-5; D gene ambiguous. Germline lookup yields CDR1 MDHEN and CDR2 SYDVKM. Trimming stripped 6 bases from V and 0 bases from J, with 15 bases between. CDR3 size: 16 residues. The CDR3, as DNA: TGTGCCAGCAGGGACGGAAACCCCTATAGCAATCAGCCCCAGCATTTT. Translated, it gives CASRDGNPYSNQPQHF.

V usage is TRBV18 and J usage is TRBJ1-6; D is uncertain. The CDR3 is made up of 14 amino acids. Between the trimmed V and J ends, which lost 4 bases and 0 bases, there was a span of 4 bases. Germline lookup yields CDR1 KGHSH and CDR2 LQKENI. In nucleotides, the CDR3 is TGTGCCAGCTCACTAGACTCCTATAATTCACCCCTCCACTTT. Translated: CASSLDSYNSPLHF.

The J gene is TRBJ2-4, the V gene TRBV24-1; a possible D gene is TRBD1 (5 bases). This CDR3 has 16 amino acids. Deletions cut 0 bases from V and 1 base from J, with 9 bases between. Germline V gene data show CDR1 as KGHDR and CDR2 as SFDVKD. The CDR3 reads CATSDLVYRAKNIQYF. DNA of the CDR3: TGTGCCACCAGTGATTTGGTTTACAGGGCCAAAAACATTCAGTACTTC.

The chain recombines TRBV18 with TRBJ1-6, with D perhaps matching TRBD1 (5 bases). The germline V and J ends were trimmed by 3 bases and 7 bases, with 16 bases remaining between them. The CDR3 contains 16 residues. Germline V gene lookup returns CDR1 KGHSH and CDR2 LQKENI. CDR3 region: CASSPRREGNNSPLHF. The CDR3 region has the DNA TGTGCCAGCTCACCCCGCAGGGAGGGTAACAATTCACCCCTCCACTTT.

The genes are TRBV11-2 and TRBJ1-5, with no clear D. Looked up from germline, CDR1 is SGHAT and CDR2 is FQNNGV. This CDR3 has 13 residues. The V and J ends lost 1 base and 7 bases respectively, with 8 bases between them. The CDR3 is CASSLVLTQPQHF. The CDR3 DNA follows: TGTGCCAGCAGCTTAGTTCTTACGCAGCCCCAGCATTTT.

A few counts support this clone. The chain combines TRBV19 with TRBJ2-4, with D maybe TRBD2 (5 bases). V was cut by 5 bases and J by 1 base, with 18 bases left in between. The CDR3 spans 17 residues. Germline V gene data show CDR1 as LNHDA and CDR2 as SQIVND (reference sequence). The CDR3 reads CASSPRGPGVAKNIQYF. The CDR3 DNA is TGTGCCAGTAGTCCCCGCGGTCCCGGGGTGGCCAAAAACATTCAGTACTTC.

The rearrangement uses TRBV4-3 and TRBJ1-3, with D unresolved. Germline-derived CDR1 and CDR2 are LGHNA and YSLEER. The CDR3 covers 15 residues. V lost 1 base and J 3 bases, leaving 10 bases between the germline ends. CDR3 region: CASSQVMAVGNTIYF. The CDR3 DNA is TGCGCCAGCAGCCAAGTGATGGCGGTTGGAAACACCATATATTTT.

The J gene is TRBJ2-7, the V gene TRBV6-2 or TRBV6-3; D remains unclear. The CDR3 totals 16 residues. Between the trimmed V and J ends, which lost 0 bases and 2 bases, there was a span of 14 bases. The V gene's germline CDR1 is MNHEY and CDR2 SVGEGT. In DNA form, the CDR3 reads TGTGCCAGCAGTTACTCAAGGGCAGGAGTACCCTACGAGCAGTACTTC. This sequence encodes CASSYSRAGVPYEQYF.

The J gene is TRBJ2-7, the V gene TRBV2, with D hard to call. The CDR3 runs 15 residues. Germline CDR1 and CDR2: SNHLY and FYNNEI. Between the trimmed V and J ends, which lost 6 bases and 0 bases, there was a span of 15 bases. The CDR3 nucleotides are TGTGCCAGCAGCAATGAGGCTAAAGCCTCCTACGAGCAGTACTTC. This encodes CASSNEAKASYEQYF.

The table lists this clone with a count of one. The CDR3 nucleotides are TGTGCCAGGATGCCACCCGCCAATATCGGTATTGGGGCCAACGTCCTGACTTTC. Translated: CARMPPANIGIGANVLTF. The genes are TRBV21-1 and TRBJ2-6; TRBD2 is the table's D call, not checked against the DNA. TRBV21-1 is tagged as a pseudogene. The CDR3 has 18 residues.

The rearrangement uses TRBV6-5 and TRBJ2-7; D uncertain. V lost 0 bases, J lost 0 bases, and 6 bases lay in between. The CDR3 totals 14 residues. The germline gives CDR1 MNHEY, CDR2 SVGAGI. CDR3 loop: CASSYSPRSYEQYF. CDR3 DNA: TGTGCCAGCAGTTACTCTCCCCGCTCCTACGAGCAGTACTTC.

This chain connects TRBV5-8 to TRBJ1-1; D unresolved. Trimming removed 4 bases from V and 6 bases from J, with 7 bases in between. CDR1 and CDR2 from the germline V gene are SGHTS and YDEGEE. The CDR3 sequence is 11 residues long. This CDR3 is CASSPGSEAFF. CDR3 DNA sequence: TGTGCCAGCAGCCCGGGATCTGAAGCTTTCTTT.